A selection of T cell receptor beta chains follows, all from one sample in a study of blood T cell repertoires in COVID-19. This table comes from immunoSEQ multiplex PCR, and its TCRdb copy is limited to in-frame clones, with some not included. The repertoire holds about 36,000 clones, with more than 75% as singletons. Material for sequencing was peripheral blood. The receptors here all came from a man between 65 and 79 years old with acute or convalescent COVID-19. Each CDR3 is given with its conserved first and last residue. D genes are given only for firm matches. Not every row has a clone size; where given, it reads once, few, many or a size class.

V gene: TRBV5-4
CDR3 length: 15
J gene: TRBJ1-1
clone size: -
D gene: -
CDR3 DNA: TGTGCCAGCAGCTTGGCCCGGGGGGGAGACACTGAAGCTTTCTTT
CDR3 protein: CASSLARGGDTEAFF

V gene: TRBV30
CDR3 length: 13
J gene: TRBJ1-4
clone size: once
D gene: -
CDR3 DNA: TGTGCCGGTCAAGACCCGGGAGAGGAAAAACTGTTTTTT
CDR3 protein: CAGQDPGEEKLFF

V gene: TRBV6-2/TRBV6-3
CDR3 length: 17
J gene: TRBJ2-1
clone size: -
D gene: TRBD2
CDR3 DNA: TGTGCCAGCAGCCCTACCCGTACTAGCGGGAGGGCCAATGAGCAGTTCTTC
CDR3 protein: CASSPTRTSGRANEQFF

V gene: TRBV11-2
CDR3 length: 15
J gene: TRBJ2-3
clone size: -
D gene: TRBD1
CDR3 DNA: TGTGCCAGCAGCTTTGTGGGACAGTCCCACGATACGCAGTATTTT
CDR3 protein: CASSFVGQSHDTQYF

V gene: TRBV19
CDR3 length: 14
J gene: TRBJ1-3
clone size: -
D gene: -
CDR3 DNA: TGTGCCAGTGGGATAGGCAGCTCTGGAAACACCATATATTTT
CDR3 protein: CASGIGSSGNTIYF

V gene: TRBV4-3
CDR3 length: 15
J gene: TRBJ2-1
clone size: -
D gene: TRBD1
CDR3 DNA: TGCGCCAGCAGCCCTGACAGGGGGCTCTACAATGAGCAGTTCTTC
CDR3 protein: CASSPDRGLYNEQFF

V gene: TRBV19
CDR3 length: 17
J gene: TRBJ1-3
clone size: -
D gene: TRBD1
CDR3 DNA: TGTGCCAGTAGTCTTCGGACAGGGGCCTTCTCTGGAAACACCATATATTTT
CDR3 protein: CASSLRTGAFSGNTIYF

V gene: TRBV2
CDR3 length: 13
J gene: TRBJ1-1
clone size: -
D gene: -
CDR3 DNA: TGTGCCAGCAGCTCAGGGGCGGGCACTGAAGCTTTCTTT
CDR3 protein: CASSSGAGTEAFF

V gene: TRBV3-1/TRBV3-2
CDR3 length: 17
J gene: TRBJ1-2
clone size: medium-sized
D gene: -
CDR3 DNA: TGTGCCAGCAGCCAAGAGGGGAACGGCCGCCGTGGGGGGGGCTACACCTTC
CDR3 protein: CASSQEGNGRRGGGYTF

V gene: TRBV5-1
CDR3 length: 15
J gene: TRBJ2-7
clone size: few
D gene: TRBD1
CDR3 DNA: TGCGCCAGCAGCTTGGTGACAGGGAGTATCGACGAGCAGTACTTC
CDR3 protein: CASSLVTGSIDEQYF

V gene: TRBV15
CDR3 length: 19
J gene: TRBJ1-3
clone size: -
D gene: -
CDR3 DNA: TGTGCCACCAGCAGAGCCCCATCGGGTAGTCGGCGTGCTGGAAACACCATATATTTT
CDR3 protein: CATSRAPSGSRRAGNTIYF

V gene: TRBV4-3
CDR3 length: 18
J gene: TRBJ1-2
clone size: -
D gene: -
CDR3 DNA: TGCGCCAGCAGCCAAGACCGTAAGGCGGGACGACGGGGGACTGGCTACACCTTC
CDR3 protein: CASSQDRKAGRRGTGYTF

V gene: TRBV12-3/TRBV12-4
CDR3 length: 13
J gene: TRBJ1-5
clone size: few
D gene: -
CDR3 DNA: TGTGCCAGCAGTTTCGGGGGAGCTCAGCCCCAGCATTTT
CDR3 protein: CASSFGGAQPQHF

V gene: TRBV14
CDR3 length: 16
J gene: TRBJ1-1
clone size: -
D gene: TRBD1
CDR3 DNA: TGTGCCAGCACCAAGGGACAGACCCTCTTGAACACTGAAGCTTTCTTT
CDR3 protein: CASTKGQTLLNTEAFF

V gene: TRBV30
CDR3 length: 13
J gene: TRBJ1-1
clone size: -
D gene: -
CDR3 DNA: TGTGCCTGGAGGACACTTCTAAACACTGAAGCTTTCTTT
CDR3 protein: CAWRTLLNTEAFF

V gene: TRBV24-1
CDR3 length: 15
J gene: TRBJ2-2
clone size: -
D gene: TRBD2
CDR3 DNA: TGTGCCACCAGTGTCGGGGGGGGCTCCGACGGGGAGCTGTTTTTT
CDR3 protein: CATSVGGGSDGELFF

V gene: TRBV2
CDR3 length: 14
J gene: TRBJ2-7
clone size: -
D gene: -
CDR3 DNA: TGTGCCAGCCGGTCAACGGCACAGTTCTACGAGCAGTACTTC
CDR3 protein: CASRSTAQFYEQYF

V gene: TRBV7-2
CDR3 length: 14
J gene: TRBJ1-1
clone size: -
D gene: -
CDR3 DNA: TGTGCCAGCAGCTCCAGGGCCATGAACACTGAAGCTTTCTTT
CDR3 protein: CASSSRAMNTEAFF

V gene: TRBV3-1/TRBV3-2
CDR3 length: 14
J gene: TRBJ2-5
clone size: -
D gene: TRBD2
CDR3 DNA: TGTGCCAGCAGTCAGACTAGCGGCACAGAGACCCAGTACTTC
CDR3 protein: CASSQTSGTETQYF

V gene: TRBV7-9
CDR3 length: 13
J gene: TRBJ2-1
clone size: -
D gene: -
CDR3 DNA: TGTGCCAGCACCCCCGGGGGATCGGATGAGCAGTTCTTC
CDR3 protein: CASTPGGSDEQFF

V gene: TRBV9
CDR3 length: 13
J gene: TRBJ2-7
clone size: -
D gene: -
CDR3 DNA: TGTGCCAGCAGCGTAGGCCCCAGGTACGAGCAGTACTTC
CDR3 protein: CASSVGPRYEQYF

V gene: TRBV7-6
CDR3 length: 16
J gene: TRBJ1-5
clone size: -
D gene: -
CDR3 DNA: TGTGCCAGCAGCTTAGGCCTGGGGCTAGGGAATCAGCCCCAGCATTTT
CDR3 protein: CASSLGLGLGNQPQHF

V gene: TRBV9
CDR3 length: 17
J gene: TRBJ2-2
clone size: once
D gene: TRBD2
CDR3 DNA: TGTGCCAGCAGCGTAGGCGGGACTAGCGTCCCGGGAGGGGAGCTGTTTTTT
CDR3 protein: CASSVGGTSVPGGELFF

V gene: TRBV18
CDR3 length: 14
J gene: TRBJ2-1
clone size: -
D gene: -
CDR3 DNA: TGTGCCAGCTCGGTCGGGAGCTCCTACAATGAGCAGTTCTTC
CDR3 protein: CASSVGSSYNEQFF

V gene: TRBV25-1
CDR3 length: 12
J gene: TRBJ1-6
clone size: few
D gene: -
CDR3 DNA: TGTGCCAGCAGTGAATATAGTTCACCCCTCCACTTT
CDR3 protein: CASSEYSSPLHF

V gene: TRBV6-5
CDR3 length: 14
J gene: TRBJ1-4
clone size: -
D gene: TRBD1
CDR3 DNA: TGTGCCATCAACGAAGACAGGGGGCCTGAAAAACTGTTTTTT
CDR3 protein: CAINEDRGPEKLFF

V gene: TRBV18
CDR3 length: 14
J gene: TRBJ1-1
clone size: few
D gene: TRBD1
CDR3 DNA: TGTGCCAGCTCACCCCGACAGGGTAACACTGAAGCTTTCTTT
CDR3 protein: CASSPRQGNTEAFF

V gene: TRBV7-6
CDR3 length: 13
J gene: TRBJ2-5
clone size: -
D gene: -
CDR3 DNA: TGTGCCACTACTGACAGAAGGAGAGAGACCCAGTACTTC
CDR3 protein: CATTDRRRETQYF

V gene: TRBV19
CDR3 length: 14
J gene: TRBJ1-5
clone size: -
D gene: -
CDR3 DNA: TGTGCCAGTAGTATTTCTCAAGGAGGGTTTATGACGCATTTT
CDR3 protein: CASSISQGGFMTHF

V gene: TRBV5-1
CDR3 length: 14
J gene: TRBJ2-7
clone size: -
D gene: -
CDR3 DNA: TGCGCCAGCAGCTTGGAACGGGAGCACAGAGAGCAGTACTTC
CDR3 protein: CASSLEREHREQYF

V gene: TRBV6-2/TRBV6-3
CDR3 length: 14
J gene: TRBJ2-7
clone size: -
D gene: -
CDR3 DNA: TGTGCCAGCAGTTACTCCGGACACCAAAACGAGCAGTACTTC
CDR3 protein: CASSYSGHQNEQYF

V gene: TRBV6-5
CDR3 length: 15
J gene: TRBJ2-3
clone size: -
D gene: -
CDR3 DNA: TGTGCCAGCACCCTACAAGGGGCTGGCACAGATACGCAGTATTTT
CDR3 protein: CASTLQGAGTDTQYF

V gene: TRBV11-3
CDR3 length: 15
J gene: TRBJ2-7
clone size: -
D gene: TRBD1
CDR3 DNA: TGTGCCAGCAGCTGGTCCGGGACAGGGCTTTCCGAGCAGTACTTC
CDR3 protein: CASSWSGTGLSEQYF

V gene: TRBV19
CDR3 length: 13
J gene: TRBJ2-3
clone size: -
D gene: -
CDR3 DNA: TGTGCCAGTAGTACAAGCATGATAGATACGCAGTATTTT
CDR3 protein: CASSTSMIDTQYF

V gene: TRBV7-2
CDR3 length: 14
J gene: TRBJ1-6
clone size: -
D gene: TRBD1
CDR3 DNA: TGTGCCAGCAGGCCATCAGGGGGCATAACACCCCTCCACTTT
CDR3 protein: CASRPSGGITPLHF

V gene: TRBV19
CDR3 length: 14
J gene: TRBJ2-1
clone size: -
D gene: -
CDR3 DNA: TGTGCCAGTAGACCCCAGGGGCCGACCAATGAGCAGTTCTTC
CDR3 protein: CASRPQGPTNEQFF

V gene: TRBV28
CDR3 length: 14
J gene: TRBJ2-7
clone size: -
D gene: -
CDR3 DNA: TGTGCCAGCAGTATCGAACAGGGATCCTACGAGCAGTACTTC
CDR3 protein: CASSIEQGSYEQYF

V gene: TRBV12-3/TRBV12-4
CDR3 length: 11
J gene: TRBJ2-2
clone size: -
D gene: -
CDR3 DNA: TGTGCCAGCAGTTTACACGGGGAGCTGTTTTTT
CDR3 protein: CASSLHGELFF

V gene: TRBV6-6
CDR3 length: 16
J gene: TRBJ2-4
clone size: -
D gene: -
CDR3 DNA: TGTGCCAGCAACGTTGGGGGGGGCGTCACCAAAAACATTCAGTACTTC
CDR3 protein: CASNVGGGVTKNIQYF

V gene: TRBV13
CDR3 length: 13
J gene: TRBJ2-7
clone size: -
D gene: TRBD2
CDR3 DNA: TGTGCCAGCAGCGCCCGGGACTACTACGAGCAGTACTTC
CDR3 protein: CASSARDYYEQYF

V gene: TRBV5-4
CDR3 length: 15
J gene: TRBJ2-5
clone size: -
D gene: TRBD1
CDR3 DNA: TGTGCCAGCAGGGGGGATCTGACAGGGGGAGAGACCCAGTACTTC
CDR3 protein: CASRGDLTGGETQYF

V gene: TRBV5-4
CDR3 length: 14
J gene: TRBJ2-5
clone size: -
D gene: -
CDR3 DNA: TGTGCCAGCAGCTTGGAACAGTACATAGAGACCCAGTACTTC
CDR3 protein: CASSLEQYIETQYF

V gene: TRBV19
CDR3 length: 16
J gene: TRBJ1-1
clone size: once
D gene: -
CDR3 DNA: TGTGCCAGTAGTACGGCGGGGGCGCGGATGAACACTGAAGCTTTCTTT
CDR3 protein: CASSTAGARMNTEAFF

V gene: TRBV28
CDR3 length: 20
J gene: TRBJ1-6
clone size: once
D gene: -
CDR3 DNA: TGTGCCAGCAGTGAACCCGGGCCCTATTACGGGGGATCTTATAATTCACCCCTCCACTTT
CDR3 protein: CASSEPGPYYGGSYNSPLHF

V gene: TRBV28
CDR3 length: 15
J gene: TRBJ2-1
clone size: -
D gene: -
CDR3 DNA: TGTGCCAGCAGTTTAGCACGGGGTCGGCTCAATGAGCAGTTCTTC
CDR3 protein: CASSLARGRLNEQFF

V gene: TRBV7-9
CDR3 length: 19
J gene: TRBJ1-4
clone size: -
D gene: -
CDR3 DNA: TGTGCCAGCAGCGATCCGGACAAGCCCGAATACCCAACTAATGAAAAACTGTTTTTT
CDR3 protein: CASSDPDKPEYPTNEKLFF

V gene: TRBV10-2
CDR3 length: 14
J gene: TRBJ2-1
clone size: few
D gene: -
CDR3 DNA: TGCGCCAGCAGTGAGTCGAGAAGTTACAATGAGCAGTTCTTC
CDR3 protein: CASSESRSYNEQFF